This T cell receptor (beta chain) was recovered during a study of blood T cells in healthy people across ages. Broader study findings: Per million T cells, TCR beta diversity dropped roughly linearly as age increased. Naive T cell percentage showed a strong correlation with TCR beta diversity.

Trimming removed 3 bases at V and 1 base at J, with 16 bases between. Per germline, CDR1 SGHRS and CDR2 YFSETQ. The CDR3 covers 16 residues. Together with a sample-barcoded 5' primer, a J-beta primer mix was included in a second PCR lasting roughly 7 to 11 cycles. A tag from a template-switch adaptor with 12 random nucleotides marked each cDNA molecule. TCRdb fed the 5' RACE reads into MiXCR, producing one record per CDR3 protein. The sample yields fewer than 2,000,000 distinct CDR3 sequences, about two fifths seen once. Details on this clonotype: What it recognizes is unknown.

V gene TRBV5-1 combines with J gene TRBJ1-1, with a weak D call TRBD1 (5 bases). The receptor comes from a human donor in good health. The sequenced sample was blood. The CDR3: CASSWTPGRTNTEAFF. The CDR3 nucleotides read TGCGCCAGCAGCTGGACACCGGGACGGACGAACACTGAAGCTTTCTTT.